Listed below are T cell receptor beta chains from one sample, sequenced in a study of T cells in Graves' hyperthyroidism and ophthalmopathy. In TCRdb, the multiplex PCR reads were re-called with MiXCR into one record per CDR3 protein. The sample shows 640,000 or so distinct CDR3 sequences, roughly 15% of them seen only once. The sequenced sample was blood. The receptors originated from a woman in her thirties or forties with Graves' ophthalmopathy. The CDR3 runs from the conserved cysteine through the conserved F or W. Fields, in order: D gene, J gene, clone size, V gene, CDR3 DNA, CDR3 protein. A D gene is named only where the DNA matches it firmly. Only part of the rows carry a size: once, few, many, or a class if the clone is expanded.

>TRBD2|TRBJ2-4|few|TRBV20-1
TGCAGTGCTAGATCAGCGGGAGAAGCCAAAAACATTCAGTACTTC
CSARSAGEAKNIQYF
>NA|TRBJ1-3|many|TRBV11-2
TGTGCCAGCAGCTTATCAGAGGGAAACACCATATATTTT
CASSLSEGNTIYF
>TRBD1|TRBJ1-2|many|TRBV28
TGTGCCAGCAGCGCGAGGACAGGGGGCGTAGTAGGCTATGGCTACACCTTC
CASSARTGGVVGYGYTF
>TRBD2|TRBJ2-7|many|TRBV6-1
TGTGCCAGCAGTGAAGCTAGGGAGGGGTTTACCGAGCAGTACTTC
CASSEAREGFTEQYF
>TRBD2|TRBJ2-7|many|TRBV11-2
TGTGCCAGCAGCTTAGGACTAGCGGGGTCCTACGAGCAGTACTTC
CASSLGLAGSYEQYF
>TRBD1|TRBJ1-1|many|TRBV6-1
TGTGCCAGCACCCGGACAGGGGTCTTTGACACTGAAGCTTTCTTT
CASTRTGVFDTEAFF
>NA|TRBJ1-5|few|TRBV20-1
TGCAGTGCTAGGGCACAGGGTGGCAATCAGCCCCAGCATTTT
CSARAQGGNQPQHF
>NA|TRBJ2-7|NA|TRBV7-9
TGTGCCAGCAGCACCCGACTTAGCTCCTACGAGCAGTACTTC
CASSTRLSSYEQYF
>TRBD2|TRBJ2-5|NA|TRBV30
TGTGCCTGGAGTGGGGGACTAGAAGGGACCCAGTACTTC
CAWSGGLEGTQYF
>TRBD2|TRBJ2-5|NA|TRBV30
TGTGCCTGGGGACTAGCGGGGTACCAAGAGACCCAGTACTTC
CAWGLAGYQETQYF
>NA|TRBJ1-2|NA|TRBV4-1
TGCGCCAGCAGCCAGTTCTGGGAACGGACCTATGGCTACACCTTC
CASSQFWERTYGYTF
>TRBD2|TRBJ2-2|many|TRBV27
TGTGCCAGCAGCGAGCGGGAGGGAAACACCGGGGAGCTGTTTTTT
CASSEREGNTGELFF
>NA|TRBJ1-5|NA|TRBV4-1
TGCGCCAGCAGCAAAGAGGACATCCCCAGGCAGCCCCAGCATTTT
CASSKEDIPRQPQHF
>NA|TRBJ1-1|many|TRBV25-1
TGTGCCAGCAGTGAACTCCACTCGACATCTGAAGCTTTCTTT
CASSELHSTSEAFF
>TRBD2|TRBJ2-7|NA|TRBV20-1
TGCAGTGCTCGCGGCGGGAGTAGCGGGCGGGGAGTCTACTACGAGCAGTACTTC
CSARGGSSGRGVYYEQYF
>NA|TRBJ2-7|many|TRBV27
TGTGCCAGCAGTTTAACGACAGATCAAAGGTTCTACGAGCAGTACTTC
CASSLTTDQRFYEQYF
>TRBD2|TRBJ2-7|few|TRBV5-1
TGCGCCAGCAGCTTGGTACGGGAGGGCCAGGACGAGCAGTACTTC
CASSLVREGQDEQYF
>NA|TRBJ2-7|many|TRBV6-5
TGTGCCAGCAGTTACGGCGGGATGGGGTCCTACGAGCAGTACTTC
CASSYGGMGSYEQYF
>NA|TRBJ1-5|many|TRBV10-3
TGTGCCGCGAGTCAGGGGACCGCCCAGCCCCAGCATTTT
CAASQGTAQPQHF
>NA|TRBJ1-5|many|TRBV6-5
TGTGCCAGCAGTTACTCGTTAAGTCAGCCCCAGCATTTT
CASSYSLSQPQHF
>NA|TRBJ1-1|NA|TRBV18
TGTGCCAGCTGGAGGAATCAGGGTGGACGGGACACTGAAGCTTTCTTT
CASWRNQGGRDTEAFF
>NA|TRBJ1-1|NA|TRBV7-2
TGTGCCAGCAGTTTGGACAGCAGTTACACTGAAGCTTTCTTT
CASSLDSSYTEAFF
>NA|TRBJ1-5|many|TRBV12-3/TRBV12-4
TGTGCCAGCAGTAGAAGGGACGGACCATTGAATCAGCCCCAGCATTTT
CASSRRDGPLNQPQHF
>NA|TRBJ2-7|many|TRBV6-1
TGTGCCAGCAGTCCGGAGGGCCTTAACTACGAGCAGTACTTC
CASSPEGLNYEQYF
>NA|TRBJ2-7|NA|TRBV2
TGTGCCAGCAGTTTGGAATTGGACACAAACTACGAGCAGTACTTC
CASSLELDTNYEQYF
>TRBD2|TRBJ2-2|NA|TRBV12-3/TRBV12-4
TGTGCCAGCAGGGGACTAGCGGATAACACCGGGGAGCTGTTTTTT
CASRGLADNTGELFF
>TRBD1|TRBJ1-1|NA|TRBV6-1
TGTGCCAGCAGGAGACAGGGGGCGCCTAGTGGTACTGAAGCTTTCTTT
CASRRQGAPSGTEAFF
>TRBD1|TRBJ1-5|many|TRBV12-3/TRBV12-4
TGTGCCAGCAGTGACGGGGACAGCATAAATCAGCCCCAGCATTTT
CASSDGDSINQPQHF
>TRBD2|TRBJ2-2|few|TRBV6-2/TRBV6-3
TGTGCCAGCAGTAGGGATCTAGCGGGAGGGCCCTTCGCCGGGGAGCTGTTTTTT
CASSRDLAGGPFAGELFF
>NA|TRBJ1-2|many|TRBV20-1
TGCAGTGTACCTCCAGGAGGCTATGGCTACACCTTC
CSVPPGGYGYTF
>NA|TRBJ1-1|NA|TRBV9
TGTGCCAGCAGCCCTCGGAGTTGGGGGTCGAACACTGAAGCTTTCTTT
CASSPRSWGSNTEAFF
>TRBD1|TRBJ2-4|many|TRBV29-1
TGCAGCGTTCCCGGGACAGGAGACAAAAACATTCAGTACTTC
CSVPGTGDKNIQYF
>NA|TRBJ1-5|NA|TRBV19
TGTTCCAGTACCGGCGTCGGTCAGCCCCAGCATTTT
CSSTGVGQPQHF
>NA|TRBJ2-5|many|TRBV6-1
TGTGCCAGCAGTCTCTCACGGACATCCCTCCAAGAGACCCAGTACTTC
CASSLSRTSLQETQYF
>NA|TRBJ2-7|many|TRBV28
TGTGCCAGCAGCACAAACGAGCAGTACTTC
CASSTNEQYF
>NA|TRBJ1-1|NA|TRBV15
TGTGCCACCAGCAGATCCCCGGGCAACACTGAAGCTTTCTTT
CATSRSPGNTEAFF
>TRBD1|TRBJ1-2|few|TRBV4-3
TGCGCCAGCAGCCTCACGACAGGGGGCCTCTATGGCTACACCTTC
CASSLTTGGLYGYTF
>NA|TRBJ1-4|many|TRBV27
TGTGCCAGCAGTTCCTCCAGGGGTCCTAATGAAAAACTGTTTTTT
CASSSSRGPNEKLFF
>TRBD2|TRBJ2-4|few|TRBV20-1
TGCAGTGCTAGAGATCGTACTAGCGGGTTAGCCAAAAACATTCAGTACTTC
CSARDRTSGLAKNIQYF
>NA|TRBJ2-7|NA|TRBV5-1
TGCGCCAGCAGCTTGGAGTTAATAGGATCCTACGAGCAGTACTTC
CASSLELIGSYEQYF
>TRBD1|TRBJ2-7|NA|TRBV10-3
TGTGCCATCGGGAGCCATGCGACAGGGTCGGAAGAGCAGTACTTC
CAIGSHATGSEEQYF
>TRBD1|TRBJ2-5|many|TRBV19
TGTGCCAGTAGTCAGGGGACAGGGATAGGGGAAGAGACCCAGTACTTC
CASSQGTGIGEETQYF
>NA|TRBJ2-7|many|TRBV5-1
TGCGCCAGCAGGGCGGACCGGAGGGTTGGCGAGCAGTACTTC
CASRADRRVGEQYF
>NA|TRBJ1-5|NA|TRBV30
TGTGCCTGGAATTCCGACGGCGGTAGCAATCAGCCCCAGCATTTT
CAWNSDGGSNQPQHF
>NA|TRBJ2-7|NA|TRBV7-2
TGTGCCATACGTCCGAGGGAGGCCTCCTACGAGCAGTACTTC
CAIRPREASYEQYF
>NA|TRBJ2-5|many|TRBV6-7
TGTGCCAGCAAGGAGACAGAGACCCAGTACTTC
CASKETETQYF
>TRBD1|TRBJ2-4|many|TRBV28
TGTGCCAGCAGGACAGGGGCCAAAAACATTCAGTACTTC
CASRTGAKNIQYF
>NA|TRBJ2-7|NA|TRBV2
TGTGCCAGCAGTTCGGACAGTCGTACCTACGAGCAGTACTTC
CASSSDSRTYEQYF
>NA|TRBJ2-5|many|TRBV5-1
TGCGCCAGCAGCTTGGAAAGTCCGGCTTGGGAGACCCAGTACTTC
CASSLESPAWETQYF
>NA|TRBJ1-1|NA|TRBV28
TGTGCCAGCAGTTTAGAGGGGACGAGGAACACTGAAGCTTTCTTT
CASSLEGTRNTEAFF